Sequencing of this T cell receptor beta chain was carried out in a study of long-term antiretroviral therapy in people with HIV. Study as a whole: Specimens dating back about a decade before the 2015 immediate-ART recommendation are the oldest included.

In regard to this clone: Its specificity is unknown.

It was version v3.0 of the immunoSEQ assay that was run at survey level. Sequencing had a target that covered roughly 40,000-55,000 T-cell genomes per sample. TCRdb's table, derived via immunoSEQ multiplex PCR, lists solely in-frame clones and lacks some. This sample has about 12,000 clones, with about 88% found just once. Whole-study findings and limits: Clones that had undergone expansion before ART dominated the repertoire at all time points.

Germline lookup yields CDR1 MNHNY and CDR2 SVGAGI (reference sequence). The CDR3 has 16 residues. V gave up 6 bases and J gave up 2 bases; unmatched junction bases: 6. The source material was unsorted PBMCs, sampled 2.1 years after starting antiretroviral therapy. This sequence joins TRBV6-6 and TRBJ2-2, with 10 nucleotides matching TRBD2. This receptor was obtained from a middle-aged woman with HIV. CDR3 bases: TGTGCCAGCAGGGGGGGACTAGCGACAAACACCGGGGAGCTGTTTTTT. It specifies CASRGGLATNTGELFF.